A single sample is the source of the 16 T cell receptor beta chains below, sequenced in a study of blood T cell repertoires in COVID-19. Clones were sequenced by immunoSEQ multiplex PCR, and TCRdb holds only the in-frame ones, with some missing. This sample carries 200,000 to 250,000 clones, 70% to 90% of them seen once, and the ten largest clones take 7% to 8.5%. Sample: PBMCs or T cells enriched from blood (not recorded which). The source of these receptors is a woman in her thirties or forties with acute COVID-19.

The chain combines TRBV7-6 with TRBJ2-1, with unresolved D. Germline V CDR1 and CDR2: SGHVS, FNYEAQ. Trimming left V 5 bases short and J 7 bases short, with 15 bases between. This CDR3 spans 14 amino acids. CDR3 coding DNA: TGTGCCAGCAGCGACGGTAGACTTTCAAATGAGCAGTTCTTC. Its protein is CASSDGRLSNEQFF.

The CDR3 nucleotides read TGTGCCAGCAGTTTAGCGGGGGGGCTGGATGAGCAGTTCTTC. The encoded protein is CASSLAGGLDEQFF. The V call is TRBV28, the J call TRBJ2-1; 9 nucleotides agree with TRBD2. CDR1 is MDHEN, CDR2 SYDVKM, per germline. Unmatched junction bases numbered 4, after V lost 2 bases and J lost 8 bases. The CDR3 consists of 14 residues.

The chain employs TRBV7-2 and TRBJ2-7; the match to TRBD1 covers 9 bases. CDR3 length equals 15 residues. Germline assignment: CDR1 SGHTA and CDR2 FQGNSA. V dropped 3 bases and J dropped 3; count of bases not matched to a gene: 6. The CDR3 is CASSLSGTGYYEQYF. The CDR3 nucleotides are TGTGCCAGCAGCTTGTCCGGGACAGGGTACTACGAGCAGTACTTC.

This chain uses TRBV6-2 or TRBV6-3 with TRBJ2-7; 7 bases line up with TRBD1. The CDR3 loop spans 16 amino acids. Germline-derived CDR1 and CDR2 are MNHEY and SVGEGT. With V trimmed by 6 bases and J by 2 bases, 13 bases remained unmatched. In nucleotides, the CDR3 is TGTGCCAGCAGCAGGATCGGGACAGTTGTAGCCTACGAGCAGTACTTC. As protein: CASSRIGTVVAYEQYF.

Only a few counts were recorded for this clone. This rearrangement joins TRBV6-5 to TRBJ2-7; maybe TRBD1 (5 bases). V lost 5 bases and J lost 2, with 10 bases in between. The CDR3 length is 13 residues. Germline-derived CDR1 and CDR2 are MNHEY and SVGAGI. The CDR3, as DNA: TGTGCCAGCAGTCGGACAAGGACCTACGAGCAGTACTTC. Encoded protein: CASSRTRTYEQYF.

This clone was picked up many times. The chain links TRBV19 to TRBJ1-5; 7 positions agree with TRBD1. Germline V gives CDR1 LNHDA, CDR2 SQIVND (reference sequence). The V and J ends lost 7 bases and 0 bases, in that order; junction bases with no gene match: 12. This CDR3 is 17 amino acids long. CDR3 residues: CASNPAGTAFSNQPQHF. CDR3 bases: TGTGCCAGTAATCCCGCCGGGACAGCTTTTAGCAATCAGCCCCAGCATTTT.

This clone was counted once. The rearrangement joins TRBV3-1 (or the pseudogene TRBV3-2) to TRBJ2-7; D not certain. The germline V and J ends were trimmed by 1 base and 5 bases, with 9 bases remaining between them. Germline CDR1 and CDR2: LGHDT and YNNKEL (reference sequence). This CDR3 contains 13 residues. CDR3 sequence: CASSQVPSHEQYF. The CDR3 coding sequence is TGTGCCAGCAGCCAAGTACCAAGCCACGAGCAGTACTTC.

The CDR3 nucleotides are TGTGCCAGCAGCTCCCAACAGGGGTCCTCCTACGAGCAGTACTTC. It codes for CASSSQQGSSYEQYF. This chain links TRBV7-2 with TRBJ2-7; 7 bases agree with TRBD1. The CDR3 extends over 15 amino acids. Losses at the gene ends were 4 bases for V and 0 bases for J; bases not matched to a gene: 6. In germline, CDR1 is SGHTA, CDR2 FQGNSA. Full variable domain (remainder filled in from reference TRBV7-2 and TRBJ2-7): GAGVSQSPSNKVTEKGKDVELRCDPISGHTALYWYRQSLGQGLEFLIYFQGNSAPDKSGLPSDRFSAERTGGSVSTLTIQRTQQEDSAVYLCASSSQQGSSYEQYFGPGTRLTVT.

The chain has TRBV20-1 and TRBJ1-1; no definite D call. The CDR3 runs 11 residues. Looked up from germline, CDR1 is DFQATT and CDR2 is SNEGSKA (reference sequence). The germline V and J ends were trimmed by 4 bases and 0 bases, with 3 bases remaining between them. The CDR3 DNA sequence: TGCAGTGCTATCATGAACACTGAAGCTTTCTTT. It yields the protein CSAIMNTEAFF.

The rearrangement links TRBV3-1 (or the pseudogene TRBV3-2) to TRBJ2-5; 11 nucleotides align to TRBD2. In germline, CDR1 is LGHDT, CDR2 YNNKEL (reference sequence). The ends lost 0 bases at V and 5 bases at J; junction bases unmatched: 8. The CDR3 spans 17 residues. CDR3 sequence: CASSQDRVAGGGETQYF. The DNA of the CDR3 is TGTGCCAGCAGCCAAGATCGGGTAGCGGGAGGGGGGGAGACCCAGTACTTC.

V usage is TRBV5-1 and J usage is TRBJ1-2; D perhaps matches TRBD1 (5 bases). Trimming removed 0 bases from V and 6 bases from J, with 15 bases in between. This CDR3 spans 15 amino acids. Germline lookup yields CDR1 SGHRS and CDR2 YFSETQ. CDR3 sequence reads: CASSLVDTRGDGYTF. The CDR3 DNA reads TGCGCCAGCAGCTTGGTGGACACACGGGGGGATGGCTACACCTTC.

The table lists this clone with a few counts. The gene calls are TRBV11-2 and TRBJ1-4; 8 bases match TRBD1. CDR3 length: 13 amino acids. Germline V CDR1 and CDR2: SGHAT, FQNNGV. Trimming at V came to 7 bases and at J to 8 bases, leaving 6 bases not matched to a gene. The CDR3: CASTQGANEKLFF. In DNA form, the CDR3 reads TGTGCCAGCACGCAGGGGGCGAACGAAAAACTGTTTTTT.

The rearrangement uses TRBV30 and TRBJ2-1, with 9 bases that match TRBD2. The CDR3 is made up of 15 amino acids. V lost 0 bases, J lost 3 bases, and 3 bases stayed unmatched. Germline loops: CDR1 GTSNPN, CDR2 SVGIG (reference sequence). The CDR3 DNA reads TGTGCCTGGAGTGTACTAGCGGGTCTCTACAATGAGCAGTTCTTC. It is translated as CAWSVLAGLYNEQFF.

The chain is built from TRBV19 and TRBJ1-3; tentative D call: TRBD1 (5 bases). Trimming shortened V by 3 bases and J by 0 bases, and 9 bases separated the two germline ends. Germline-derived CDR1 and CDR2 are LNHDA and SQIVND (reference sequence). CDR3 size: 15 residues. The CDR3, as DNA: TGTGCCAGTAGTATTGGGGGGAACTCTGGAAACACCATATATTTT. This sequence encodes CASSIGGNSGNTIYF.

The J gene is TRBJ1-4, the V gene TRBV7-9, with 7 bases identical to TRBD1. Trimming at V came to 0 bases and at J to 8 bases, leaving 3 bases not matched to a gene. Looked up from germline, CDR1 is SEHNR and CDR2 is FQNEAQ (reference sequence). The CDR3 sequence is 14 residues long. CDR3 sequence (DNA): TGTGCCAGCAGCTTAGCACAGGGGCGGGAAAAACTGTTTTTT. Its translation: CASSLAQGREKLFF.

The rearrangement uses TRBV3-1 (or the pseudogene TRBV3-2) and TRBJ1-4; D remains unclear. CDR3 size: 16 residues. Germline loops: CDR1 LGHDT, CDR2 YNNKEL (reference sequence). V gave up 0 bases and J gave up 7 bases, with 15 bases separating them. The CDR3 sequence is CASSQDIGGGSEKLFF. The CDR3 DNA reads TGTGCCAGCAGCCAAGATATCGGCGGCGGTAGTGAAAAACTGTTTTTT.